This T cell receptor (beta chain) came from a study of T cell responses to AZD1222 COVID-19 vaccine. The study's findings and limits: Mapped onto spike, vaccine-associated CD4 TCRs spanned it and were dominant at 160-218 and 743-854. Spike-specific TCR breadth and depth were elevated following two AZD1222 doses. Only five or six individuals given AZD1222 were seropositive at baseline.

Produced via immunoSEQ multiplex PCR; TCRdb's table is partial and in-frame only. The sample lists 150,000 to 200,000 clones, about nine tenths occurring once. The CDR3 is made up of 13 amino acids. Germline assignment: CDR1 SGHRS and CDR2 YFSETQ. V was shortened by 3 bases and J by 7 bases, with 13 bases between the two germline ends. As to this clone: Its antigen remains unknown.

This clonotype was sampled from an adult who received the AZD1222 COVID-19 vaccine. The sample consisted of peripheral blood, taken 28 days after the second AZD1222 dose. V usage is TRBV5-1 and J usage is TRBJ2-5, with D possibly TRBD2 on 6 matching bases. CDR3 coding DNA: TGCGCCAGCAGCTCCGGGTCCGGGGGGACCCAGTACTTC. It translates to CASSSGSGGTQYF.